This T cell receptor (beta chain) comes out of a study of Ad26.COV2.S vaccination and SARS-CoV-2 variants. The protocol was immunoSEQ multiplex PCR, while the TCRdb copy is restricted to in-frame clones and leaves out a portion. The sample has around 320,000 clones, approximately 86% seen once; the top ten hold 2% to 2.5%. Regarding the study as a whole: There was a possibility that the TCR breadth and depth analyses underestimated total T cell responses. Vaccinees reportedly had broad spike-specific CD8+ and CD4+ T cell responses.

V lost 3 bases to trimming and J lost 5 bases, with 16 bases between them. Germline assignment: CDR1 SNHLY and CDR2 FYNNEI. This CDR3 region has 15 residues. Turning to this clone: Its antigen is as yet unknown.

The treatment denotes: over 15 received Ad26.COV2.S at low or high dose, single or two shots; 5 received placebo; per-sample allocation not given. Repertoires come from day 63 after the first vaccine or placebo injection. The individual, an adult aged 18-55 years, was a donor in Boston. An Ad26 vector expressing Wuhan-strain SARS-CoV-2 spike constituted the vaccine. This sequence was found in a person between 18 and 59 years old who received the Ad26.COV2.S COVID-19 vaccine or a placebo. The source material was peripheral blood, sampled in a trial of Ad26.COV2.S vaccine versus placebo. The V gene is TRBV2, the J gene TRBJ2-5; perhaps TRBD2 as D (6 bases). CDR3: CASSEEGASFETQYF. CDR3 nucleotide sequence: TGTGCCAGCAGTGAGGAGGGTGCGTCGTTTGAGACCCAGTACTTC.